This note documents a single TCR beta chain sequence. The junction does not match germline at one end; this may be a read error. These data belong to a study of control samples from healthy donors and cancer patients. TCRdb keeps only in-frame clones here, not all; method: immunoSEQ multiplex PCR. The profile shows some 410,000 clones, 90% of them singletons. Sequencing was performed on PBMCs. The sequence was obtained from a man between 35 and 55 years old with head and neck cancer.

CDR3 amino acids: CASSLTREAARFF. For the CDR3, the DNA is TGCGCCAGCAGCCTCACGCGGGAGGCCGCCCGTTTTTTT. The rearrangement joins TRBV4-1 to TRBJ2-3; 8 bases align to TRBD2. This CDR3 has 13 amino acids. The germline V gene has CDR1 MGHRA and CDR2 YSYEKL.